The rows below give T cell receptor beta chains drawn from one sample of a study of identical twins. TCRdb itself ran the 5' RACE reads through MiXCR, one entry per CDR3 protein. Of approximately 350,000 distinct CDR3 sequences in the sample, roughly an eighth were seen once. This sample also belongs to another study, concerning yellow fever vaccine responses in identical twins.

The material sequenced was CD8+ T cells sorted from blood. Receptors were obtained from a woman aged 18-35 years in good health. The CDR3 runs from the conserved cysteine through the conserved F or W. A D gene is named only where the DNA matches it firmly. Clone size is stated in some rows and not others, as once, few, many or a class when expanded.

DNA: TGTGCCAGCAGCCCCCCGGAAGGGGCCAACGTCCTGACTTTC
CDR3: CASSPPEGANVLTF
size: few
D: NA
V: TRBV5-5
J: TRBJ2-6

DNA: TGCGCCAGCAGCTTGGACTCTTCTGGCTACCAAGAGACCCAGTACTTC
CDR3: CASSLDSSGYQETQYF
size: few
D: NA
V: TRBV5-1
J: TRBJ2-5

DNA: TGCAGCGTTGAAAGGGCCCGGACAGGGAGCTCCTACGAGCAGTACTTC
CDR3: CSVERARTGSSYEQYF
size: few
D: TRBD1
V: TRBV29-1
J: TRBJ2-7

DNA: TGTGCCAGCAGTGAACCCACAAAAGATAGCACAGATACGCAGTATTTT
CDR3: CASSEPTKDSTDTQYF
size: NA
D: NA
V: TRBV6-1
J: TRBJ2-3

DNA: TGTGCCATCACCGAACCGACAGGGCGTGAAGCTTTCTTT
CDR3: CAITEPTGREAFF
size: many
D: TRBD1
V: TRBV10-3
J: TRBJ1-1

DNA: TGTGCCAGCAGCATCCTCGGGGGGGTGAGCTCCTACAATGAGCAGTTCTTC
CDR3: CASSILGGVSSYNEQFF
size: NA
D: TRBD2
V: TRBV5-6
J: TRBJ2-1

DNA: TGTACCAGCAGCCCTGGCCAAGAAGCTTTCTTT
CDR3: CTSSPGQEAFF
size: NA
D: NA
V: TRBV12-3/TRBV12-4
J: TRBJ1-1

DNA: TGTGCCAGCAGTGAATGGCTTACCTATGGCTACACCTTC
CDR3: CASSEWLTYGYTF
size: NA
D: NA
V: TRBV2
J: TRBJ1-2

DNA: TGTGCCAGCAGTACACTAGCGGGTAGCACAGATACGCAGTATTTT
CDR3: CASSTLAGSTDTQYF
size: NA
D: TRBD2
V: TRBV28
J: TRBJ2-3

DNA: TGTGCCAGCAGCCAAGTAGGCGGTATCGACAATGCGGAGCAGTTCTTC
CDR3: CASSQVGGIDNAEQFF
size: NA
D: NA
V: TRBV3-1
J: TRBJ2-1

DNA: TGTGCCAGCAGCTTATACCCCGTCCAGCGAACTATTCAGTTCTTC
CDR3: CASSLYPVQRTIQFF
size: few
D: NA
V: TRBV7-9
J: TRBJ2-1

DNA: TGTGCCAGCAGTGCCCTTTCCCCCTTATATACCGGGGAGCTGTTTTTT
CDR3: CASSALSPLYTGELFF
size: few
D: NA
V: TRBV12-3/TRBV12-4
J: TRBJ2-2

DNA: TGCGCCAGCAGCTTGGATGGGACTAGCCCCTACAATGAGCAGTTCTTC
CDR3: CASSLDGTSPYNEQFF
size: few
D: TRBD2
V: TRBV5-1
J: TRBJ2-1

DNA: TGTGCCAGTAGTATAGTAACAGAGCCCTACAATGAGCAGTTCTTC
CDR3: CASSIVTEPYNEQFF
size: NA
D: NA
V: TRBV19
J: TRBJ2-1

DNA: TGTGCCAGCAGCTTAATGGGGGCGCCCAAAGCCGATGAGCAGTTCTTC
CDR3: CASSLMGAPKADEQFF
size: few
D: NA
V: TRBV7-9
J: TRBJ2-1

DNA: TGTGCCAGCTCACCAGAACAGGGGCCAAAACATAGCAATCAGCCCCAGCATTTT
CDR3: CASSPEQGPKHSNQPQHF
size: NA
D: TRBD1
V: TRBV18
J: TRBJ1-5

DNA: TGTGCCAGCAGTTTAGGTCCAGGTATGGGGTACGAGCAGTACTTC
CDR3: CASSLGPGMGYEQYF
size: many
D: NA
V: TRBV28
J: TRBJ2-7

DNA: TGTGCCAGCAGCCCGGTTAGGGGGCAGTCCTACAATGAGCAGTTCTTC
CDR3: CASSPVRGQSYNEQFF
size: many
D: TRBD1
V: TRBV5-6
J: TRBJ2-1

DNA: TGTGCCAGCAGTGCCAGGACAGCGCGCTCCTACAATGAGCAGTTCTTC
CDR3: CASSARTARSYNEQFF
size: NA
D: NA
V: TRBV6-4
J: TRBJ2-1

DNA: TGCAGTGCTAGAAGTGGAGCGCCGGGGGAGACCCAGTACTTC
CDR3: CSARSGAPGETQYF
size: few
D: NA
V: TRBV20-1
J: TRBJ2-5

DNA: TGCAGTGCTGAGCCCGGTGCATCCTACAATGAGCAGTTCTTC
CDR3: CSAEPGASYNEQFF
size: few
D: NA
V: TRBV20-1
J: TRBJ2-1

DNA: TGTGCCAGCGGGGGGACAGGTTCCTACGAGCAGTACTTC
CDR3: CASGGTGSYEQYF
size: NA
D: TRBD1
V: TRBV2
J: TRBJ2-7